The next 12 T cell receptor beta chains were all read from a single sample in a study of blood T cell repertoires in COVID-19. Produced via immunoSEQ multiplex PCR; TCRdb's table is partial and in-frame only. The sample holds around 180,000 clones, roughly 81% seen once. The sequenced material came from peripheral blood. The receptors were gathered from a woman older than 75 with COVID-19, enrolled during active disease.

This clone was detected only a few times. The rearrangement joins TRBV28 to TRBJ2-1; 14 bases map to TRBD2. V was clipped by 6 bases and J by 9 bases; unmatched bases: 10. The germline gives CDR1 MDHEN, CDR2 SYDVKM. This CDR3 has 16 residues. This CDR3 reads CASRGLAGEYRTEQFF. CDR3 nucleotide sequence: TGTGCCAGCAGGGGACTAGCGGGGGAGTACCGTACTGAGCAGTTCTTC.

This clone was picked up a small number of times. CDR3 loop: CASSLLAGTDTQYF. CDR3 nucleotides: TGTGCCAGCAGTTTACTAGCAGGCACAGATACGCAGTATTTT. The chain couples TRBV7-9 to TRBJ2-3; D possibly corresponds to TRBD2 (6 bases). The CDR3 runs to 14 residues. V lost 6 bases, J lost 1 base, and 11 bases lay in between. Germline V gene lookup returns CDR1 SEHNR and CDR2 FQNEAQ (reference sequence). The variable domain in full, completed from reference TRBV7-9 and TRBJ2-3, reads DTGVSQNPRHKITKRGQNVTFRCDPISEHNRLYWYRQTLGQGPEFLTYFQNEAQLEKSRLLSDRFSAERPKGSFSTLEIQRTEQGDSAMYLCASSLLAGTDTQYFGPGTRLTVL.

V usage is TRBV6-2 or TRBV6-3 and J usage is TRBJ1-5, with D unclear. The germline V gene encodes CDR1 MNHEY and CDR2 SVGEGT. Trimming pared 6 bases from V and 0 bases from J, leaving 12 bases between. The CDR3 contains 15 residues. CDR3 protein: CASSYDTYSNQPQHF. In DNA, the CDR3 is TGTGCCAGCAGCTATGACACCTATAGCAATCAGCCCCAGCATTTT.

The rearrangement uses TRBV11-1 and TRBJ1-2, with 7 bases lining up with TRBD1. Germline V CDR1 and CDR2: SGHAT, FQDESV (reference sequence). Unmatched junction bases numbered 6, after V lost 5 bases and J lost 0 bases. The CDR3 sequence is 15 residues long. CDR3 nucleotides: TGTGCCAGCAGCCCAAGGACAGGTGCTAACTATGGCTACACCTTC. Translated: CASSPRTGANYGYTF. The whole variable domain, remainder taken from reference TRBV11-1 and TRBJ1-2, is EAEVAQSPRYKITEKSQAVAFWCDPISGHATLYWYRQILGQGPELLVQFQDESVVDDSQLPKDRFSAERLKGVDSTLKIQPAELGDSAMYLCASSPRTGANYGYTFGSGTRLTVV.

J is TRBJ2-7 and V is TRBV3-1 (or the pseudogene TRBV3-2); 8 bases match TRBD2. The CDR3 totals 15 residues. CDR1 and CDR2 (germline): LGHDT, YNNKEL (reference sequence). Trimming took 4 bases from V and 4 from J; bases not matched to a gene: 9. The CDR3: CASSLNEREGYEQYF. CDR3 coding DNA: TGTGCCAGCAGCCTCAACGAACGGGAGGGTTACGAGCAGTACTTC.

The V call is TRBV5-1, the J call TRBJ2-1; 10 bases agree with TRBD2. This CDR3 is 15 amino acids long. With V trimmed by 3 bases and J by 5 bases, 5 bases remained unmatched. The germline CDR1 and CDR2 sequences are SGHRS and YFSETQ. CDR3 DNA: TGCGCCAGCAGCTGGCTAGCGGGAGCTGACAATGAGCAGTTCTTC. It specifies CASSWLAGADNEQFF.

The rearrangement links TRBV15 to TRBJ1-2; D is unclear. The germline V and J ends were trimmed by 3 bases and 4 bases, with 18 bases remaining between them. Germline-derived CDR1 and CDR2 are LNHNV and YYDKDF (reference sequence). This CDR3 spans 16 amino acids. The CDR3 here is CATSREGSVGIYGYTF. CDR3 nucleotide sequence: TGTGCCACCAGCAGGGAGGGTTCGGTGGGGATCTATGGCTACACCTTC.

The V and J genes are TRBV29-1 and TRBJ2-5; 7 positions match TRBD2. There are 13 residues in the CDR3. The trim removed 7 bases at V and 5 bases at J, leaving 10 bases unmatched. Germline loops: CDR1 SQVTM, CDR2 ANQGSEA. This chain's CDR3 is CSATPRGGETQYF. The CDR3 coding sequence is TGCAGCGCTACACCTAGGGGAGGGGAGACCCAGTACTTC.

V gene TRBV28 combines with J gene TRBJ1-5; a weak D match, TRBD1 (6 bases). The CDR3 contains 16 residues. The germline V gene has CDR1 MDHEN and CDR2 SYDVKM. The germline V and J ends were trimmed by 1 base and 5 bases, with 15 bases remaining between them. This chain's CDR3 is CASSLSWGQGYQPQHF. DNA for the CDR3: TGTGCCAGCAGTTTATCCTGGGGCCAGGGGTATCAGCCCCAGCATTTT.

The genes are TRBV5-1 and TRBJ2-3; the D is unclear. Germline-derived CDR1 and CDR2 are SGHRS and YFSETQ. The V gene lost 6 bases and the J gene lost 4 bases, with 15 bases spanning the gap. CDR3 length equals 14 residues. The CDR3 protein is CASTATSIPDTQYF. CDR3 coding DNA: TGCGCCAGCACCGCGACTTCTATTCCAGATACGCAGTATTTT. Using reference TRBV5-1 and TRBJ2-3 for the parts outside the CDR3, the full variable domain is KAGVTQTPRYLIKTRGQQVTLSCSPISGHRSVSWYQQTPGQGLQFLFEYFSETQRNKGNFPGRFSGRQFSNSRSEMNVSTLELGDSALYLCASTATSIPDTQYFGPGTRLTVL.

The chain carries TRBV7-9 and TRBJ1-2; D gene unclear. This CDR3 region has 13 residues. V lost 1 base, J lost 4 bases, and 7 bases lay in between. The germline gives CDR1 SEHNR, CDR2 FQNEAQ (reference sequence). The CDR3 DNA reads TGTGCCAGCAGCTTAGAACTTACCTATGGCTACACCTTC. This sequence encodes CASSLELTYGYTF.

This chain uses TRBV2 with TRBJ2-7; D gene unclear. Trimming shortened V by 2 bases and J by 3 bases, and 11 bases separated the two germline ends. Germline CDR1 reads SNHLY; CDR2 reads FYNNEI. The CDR3 is made up of 14 amino acids. The CDR3 reads CASSETLIRYEQYF. The DNA for the CDR3 is TGTGCCAGCAGTGAAACTTTGATACGCTACGAGCAGTACTTC.